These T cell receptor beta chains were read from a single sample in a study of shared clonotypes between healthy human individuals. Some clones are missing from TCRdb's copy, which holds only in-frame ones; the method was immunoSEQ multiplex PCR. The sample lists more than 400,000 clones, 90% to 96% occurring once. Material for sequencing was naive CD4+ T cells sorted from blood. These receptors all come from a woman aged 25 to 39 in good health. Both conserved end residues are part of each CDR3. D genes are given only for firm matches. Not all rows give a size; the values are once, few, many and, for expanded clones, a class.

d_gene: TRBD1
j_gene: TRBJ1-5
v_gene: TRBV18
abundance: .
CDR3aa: CASSRGPGTALNQPQHF
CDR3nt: TGTGCCAGCTCACGCGGTCCCGGGACAGCGCTAAATCAGCCCCAGCATTTT

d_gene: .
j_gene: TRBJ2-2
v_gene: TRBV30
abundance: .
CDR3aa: CAWRTGARDTGELFF
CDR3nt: TGTGCCTGGAGGACTGGGGCTCGGGACACCGGGGAGCTGTTTTTT

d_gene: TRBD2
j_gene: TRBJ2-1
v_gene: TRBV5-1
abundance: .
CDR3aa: CASSATSGSQNEQFF
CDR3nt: TGCGCCAGCAGCGCAACTAGCGGGAGTCAGAATGAGCAGTTCTTC

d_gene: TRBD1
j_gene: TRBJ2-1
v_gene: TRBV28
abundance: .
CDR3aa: CASSSGQAEQFF
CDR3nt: TGTGCCAGCAGTTCGGGACAGGCTGAGCAGTTCTTC

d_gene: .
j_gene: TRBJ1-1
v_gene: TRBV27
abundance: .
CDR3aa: CASSLDRDTEAFF
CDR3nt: TGTGCCAGCAGTTTAGACAGAGACACTGAAGCTTTCTTT

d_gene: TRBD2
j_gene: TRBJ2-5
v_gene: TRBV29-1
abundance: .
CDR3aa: CSVEVAGYKETQYF
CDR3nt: TGCAGCGTTGAGGTAGCGGGGTACAAAGAGACCCAGTACTTC

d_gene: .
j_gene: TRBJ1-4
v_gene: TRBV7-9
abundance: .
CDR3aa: CASSLGTVNEKLFF
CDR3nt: TGTGCCAGCAGCTTGGGGACGGTTAATGAAAAACTGTTTTTT

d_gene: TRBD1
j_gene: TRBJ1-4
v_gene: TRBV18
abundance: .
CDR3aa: CASSRDRGEKLFF
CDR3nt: TGTGCCAGCTCACGGGACAGGGGTGAAAAACTGTTTTTT

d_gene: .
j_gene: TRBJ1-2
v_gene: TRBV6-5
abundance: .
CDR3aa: CASSAERYSWFGYTF
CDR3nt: TGTGCCAGCAGTGCCGAGAGGTATTCGTGGTTTGGCTACACCTTC

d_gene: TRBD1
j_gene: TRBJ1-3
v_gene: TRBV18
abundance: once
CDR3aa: CASSLMMDRTGNTIYF
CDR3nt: TGTGCCAGCTCACTGATGATGGACAGGACTGGAAACACCATATATTTT

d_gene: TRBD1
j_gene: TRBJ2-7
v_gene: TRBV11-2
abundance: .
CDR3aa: CASSSTRTGNEQYF
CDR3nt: TGTGCCAGCAGCTCAACAAGGACAGGGAACGAGCAGTACTTC

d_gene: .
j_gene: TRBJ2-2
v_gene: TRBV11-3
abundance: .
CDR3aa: CASSFHGSGELFF
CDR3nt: TGTGCCAGCAGCTTTCACGGTTCCGGGGAGCTGTTTTTT

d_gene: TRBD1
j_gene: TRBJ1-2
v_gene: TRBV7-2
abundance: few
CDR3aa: CASSWGQSNYGYTF
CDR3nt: TGTGCCAGCAGCTGGGGACAGTCTAACTATGGCTACACCTTC

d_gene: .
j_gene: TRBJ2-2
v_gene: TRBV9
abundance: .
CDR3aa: CASSVMQGIRSGELFF
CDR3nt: TGTGCCAGCAGCGTAATGCAGGGAATTCGGTCCGGGGAGCTGTTTTTT

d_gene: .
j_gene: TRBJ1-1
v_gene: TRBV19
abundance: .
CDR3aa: CASFPPGQNTEAFF
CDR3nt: TGTGCCAGTTTCCCCCCCGGACAGAACACTGAAGCTTTCTTT

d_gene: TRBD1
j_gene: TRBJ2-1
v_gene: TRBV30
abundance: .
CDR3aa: CAWSAGGEQFF
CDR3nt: TGTGCCTGGAGTGCAGGGGGCGAGCAGTTCTTC

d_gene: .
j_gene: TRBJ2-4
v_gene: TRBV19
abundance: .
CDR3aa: CASSGYSGSLAKNIQYF
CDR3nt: TGTGCCAGTAGCGGTTATAGCGGATCCTTAGCCAAAAACATTCAGTACTTC

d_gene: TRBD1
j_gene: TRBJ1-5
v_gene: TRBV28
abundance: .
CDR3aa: CASSEPGQGQPQHF
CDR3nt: TGTGCCAGCAGTGAACCGGGACAGGGCCAGCCCCAGCATTTT

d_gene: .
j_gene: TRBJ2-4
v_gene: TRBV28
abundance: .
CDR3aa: CASSPSFHKNIQYF
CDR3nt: TGTGCCAGCAGTCCCTCGTTCCACAAAAACATTCAGTACTTC

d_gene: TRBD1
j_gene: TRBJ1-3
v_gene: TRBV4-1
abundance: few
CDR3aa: CASSQTGGSGRGNTIYF
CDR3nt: TGCGCCAGCAGCCAAACAGGGGGGAGTGGGAGAGGAAACACCATATATTTT

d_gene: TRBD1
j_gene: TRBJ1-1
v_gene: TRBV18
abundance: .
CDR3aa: CASSPWTGDTEAFF
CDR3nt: TGTGCCAGCTCACCATGGACAGGGGACACTGAAGCTTTCTTT

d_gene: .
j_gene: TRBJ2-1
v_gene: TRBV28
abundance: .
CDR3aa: CASTVALGEQFF
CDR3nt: TGTGCCAGCACCGTCGCACTGGGTGAGCAGTTCTTC

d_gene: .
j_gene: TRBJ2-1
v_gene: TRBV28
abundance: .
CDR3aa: CASSLSGSSYNEQFF
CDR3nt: TGTGCCAGCTCCCTGAGCGGTAGCTCCTACAATGAGCAGTTCTTC

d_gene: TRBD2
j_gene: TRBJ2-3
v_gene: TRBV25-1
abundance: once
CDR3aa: CASSEGLAASTDTQYF
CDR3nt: TGTGCCAGCAGTGAAGGGCTAGCGGCTAGCACAGATACGCAGTATTTT

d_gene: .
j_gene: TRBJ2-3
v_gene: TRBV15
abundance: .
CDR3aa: CATSRVGRVPPADTQYF
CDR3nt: TGTGCCACCAGCAGAGTGGGTCGTGTCCCGCCGGCGGATACGCAGTATTTT

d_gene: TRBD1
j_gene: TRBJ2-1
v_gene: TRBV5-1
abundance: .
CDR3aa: CASSHWDRGEAQFF
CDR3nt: TGCGCCAGCAGCCACTGGGACAGGGGGGAGGCGCAGTTCTTC

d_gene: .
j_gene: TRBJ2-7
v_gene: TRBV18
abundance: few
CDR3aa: CASSPGGYEQYF
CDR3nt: TGTGCCAGCTCTCCCGGTGGCTACGAGCAGTACTTC

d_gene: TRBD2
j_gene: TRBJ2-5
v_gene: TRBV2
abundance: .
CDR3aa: CASSLAYRTSFFVETQYF
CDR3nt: TGTGCCAGCAGCCTCGCCTACCGGACTAGCTTTTTCGTCGAGACCCAGTACTTC

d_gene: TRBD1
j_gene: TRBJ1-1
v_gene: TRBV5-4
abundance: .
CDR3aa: CASSRGTENTEAFF
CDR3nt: TGTGCCAGCAGCCGGGGGACAGAGAACACTGAAGCTTTCTTT